This TCR beta chain was observed in a study of blood T cells in healthy people across ages (dated by TCRdb to between 2014 and 2016). At the level of the whole study: Template switching captured roughly one uniquely barcoded TCR beta cDNA molecule per two T cells in model experiments. To avoid experimental bias, donors of different ages were spread randomly across the sequencing lanes. The donors were split into four age groups: young (average 16 years), middle-aged (nearly 40), aged (around 67) and long-lived (under 85). Two additional independent replicas of 1 million unique cDNA reads from the same blood draw were analyzed for two donors (one aged 18 to 30 and one aged 80 or older). The study measured age-related changes in TCR beta repertoire diversity using deep sequencing normalized with unique cDNA molecular identifiers.

Of note for this clonotype: Its antigen is unknown. Base qualities are not recorded, but no much larger clone differs from it by a single base.

Trimming at the junction amounts to 1 base on V and 7 bases on J, and the germline ends lie 4 bases apart. According to the germline V gene, CDR1 reads MNHEY and CDR2 reads SVGAGI. From its cysteine to its phenylalanine, the CDR3 spans 11 amino acids. Kept here is only the CDR3 DNA, which spans 33 bases and is read in frame from base 1. The library was made by 5' RACE. The sample was run on an Illumina HiSeq 2500. A second PCR of about 6 to 12 cycles was run with a J-beta primer mix and a sample-barcoded 5' primer. Each TCR beta cDNA molecule received a unique molecular identifier from a template-switch 5' adaptor carrying 12 random nucleotides. Each sample yielded at least 2.5 million CDR3-containing paired-end reads. The Mint cDNA synthesis kit, primed by a TRBC-specific oligonucleotide, was used to synthesize first-strand cDNA from all RNA. After uracil-DNA glycosylase treatment, a first 18-cycle PCR used universal primers M1SS and BC2_uni_R on all cDNA. The authors' analysis ran thus. Normalization of each sample was performed by random selection of 1 million high-quality reads, each carrying a distinct molecular identifier. Reads with shared molecular identifiers were discarded instead of being binned into consensus sequences. MiTCR, with a Q25 quality threshold and the strictest error-elimination algorithm, was used for CDR3 identification, clonotype clustering and error correction. A nonparametric unseen species model using Euler transformation provided a lower-bound estimate of total TCR beta diversity. The public reads were reprocessed in TCRdb via fastp at Q25 and MiXCR, keeping in-frame beta chains. Entries are consolidated by CDR3 protein sequence, retaining the most common genes and DNA. The V and J calls here are based on TCRdb, not the publication. Within this sample are about 590,000 distinct CDR3 sequences, with about 30% of them counted one time only. 15% to 19% of the sample comes from the top ten.

Results and caveats for the whole study, not just this receptor: Compared with the aged group, the long-lived group had more naive CD4+ T cells, fewer expanded clones and increased TCR diversity, suggesting age selection. A strong correlation was found between observed TCR beta diversity and the percentage of naive T cells measured by flow cytometry. Observed TCR beta diversity per million T cells fell roughly linearly with age, and a significant reduction was already apparent by age approximately 40. Estimates of total diversity based on one million sequenced T cells were considered lower bounds and underestimates. The CMV infection status of donors was not known, potentially confounding age-related changes in expanded clonotypes. Conclusive comparison of naive and antigen-experienced compartments was prevented by the profiling of bulk unsorted PBMCs.

The donors were 40 or so Caucasian individuals from Russia, aged 6 to 90 years, who were systemically healthy. Each donor gave 8 to 10 milliliters of peripheral blood, collected into EDTA-treated Vacutainer tubes. Ficoll-Paque density-gradient centrifugation was used to isolate PBMCs, with at least 7 million per sample. Trizol reagent was used to extract total RNA from the PBMCs, yielding at least 6 micrograms per sample. For every donor, flow cytometry on a PBMC aliquot measured the percentage of naive CD45RAhigh/CD27high T cells. This chain is built from TRBV6-5 and TRBJ1-1; the D gene identity is not certain. The receptor's source is a woman at least 80 years old in good health. Sequencing was carried out using blood. The nucleotide sequence is given as TGTGCCAGCAGTTACTTCAATGAAGCTTTCTTT. Translated, it reads CASSYFNEAFF.